In its sample, the clone carrying this T cell receptor beta chain was seen a few times. Its matching antigen is unknown. This record belongs to a study of T cells after yellow fever vaccination. UMIs were added to TCR cDNA along with a universal primer site when it was made by 5'RACE template switching. TCRdb used MiXCR to reprocess the 5' RACE reads, holding one entry per CDR3 protein. The table shows 450,000 to 550,000 distinct CDR3 sequences, with 15% to 20% occurring only once. Whole-study findings and limits: Shared CD4/CD8 clonotypes were a small share, likely from convergent recombination. Though it reached lower strength, the secondary response hit its peak faster, day 5 versus 15. Boosting was followed by the reappearance of most primary-vaccination clones (approximately 97% CD4, around 91% CD8).

Germline V CDR1 and CDR2: LNHDA, SQIVND (reference sequence). CDR3 length: 13 amino acids. The germline V and J ends were trimmed by 8 bases and 1 base, with 9 bases remaining between them. The chain joins TRBV19 to TRBJ2-1; no clear D gene. The clonotype was recovered from a man in his thirties or forties who received the YFV17D yellow fever vaccine. Sequencing was performed on PBMCs, taken 15 days after the yellow fever booster vaccination. The CDR3 nucleotides are TGTGCCAGTTTGGGTAGGTCCTACAATGAGCAGTTCTTC. As protein: CASLGRSYNEQFF. The full variable domain, with the rest looked up from reference TRBV19 and TRBJ2-1, is DGGITQSPKYLFRKEGQNVTLSCEQNLNHDAMYWYRQDPGQGLRLIYYSQIVNDFQKGDIAEGYSVSREKKESFPLTVTSAQKNPTAFYLCASLGRSYNEQFFGPGTRLTVL.